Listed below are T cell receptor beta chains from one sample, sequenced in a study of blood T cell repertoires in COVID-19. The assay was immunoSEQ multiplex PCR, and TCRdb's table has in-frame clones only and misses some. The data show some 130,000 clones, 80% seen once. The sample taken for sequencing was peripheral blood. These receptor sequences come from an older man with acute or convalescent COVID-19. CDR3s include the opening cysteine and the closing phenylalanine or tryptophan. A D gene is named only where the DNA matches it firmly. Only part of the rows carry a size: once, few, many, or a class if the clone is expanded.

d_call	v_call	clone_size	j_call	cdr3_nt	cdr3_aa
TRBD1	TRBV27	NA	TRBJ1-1	TGTGCCAGCAGTTTATCCCGGGGGACAGTGAACACTGAAGCTTTCTTT	CASSLSRGTVNTEAFF
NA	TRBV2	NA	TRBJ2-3	TGTGCCAGCATGAGGTCTTGGGGAGCAGATACGCAGTATTTT	CASMRSWGADTQYF
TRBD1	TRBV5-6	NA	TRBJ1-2	TGTGCCAGCAGCTTAGCACAGGGGTTTGGCTACACCTTC	CASSLAQGFGYTF
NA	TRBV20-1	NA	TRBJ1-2	TGCAGTGCTCGGTCCATGGTGCGCTACACCTTC	CSARSMVRYTF
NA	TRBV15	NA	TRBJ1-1	TGTGCCACCAGCAGAGATGCGGGGGGCAACACTGAAGCTTTCTTT	CATSRDAGGNTEAFF
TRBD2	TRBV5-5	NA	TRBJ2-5	TGTGCCAGCAGCCTTAGCGGGGTAGAGGAGACCCAGTACTTC	CASSLSGVEETQYF
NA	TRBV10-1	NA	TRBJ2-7	TGCGCCAGCCCTCCGGGCCAGGGATTCATTCCTTGGTACGAGCAGTACTTC	CASPPGQGFIPWYEQYF
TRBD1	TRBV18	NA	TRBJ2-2	TGTGCCAGCTCACCAATGACAGGGGGCTCCACCGGGGAGCTGTTTTTT	CASSPMTGGSTGELFF
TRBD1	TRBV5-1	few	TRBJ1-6	TGCGCCAGCAGGACGGGGACAGGGAGTTCACCCCTCCACTTT	CASRTGTGSSPLHF
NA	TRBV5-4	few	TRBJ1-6	TGTGCCAGCAGCCTTGGTCGGGATAGAGGTTCACCCCTCCACTTT	CASSLGRDRGSPLHF
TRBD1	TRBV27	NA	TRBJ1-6	TGTGCCAGCAGTCCCGACAGGGGGAATTCACCCCTCCACTTT	CASSPDRGNSPLHF
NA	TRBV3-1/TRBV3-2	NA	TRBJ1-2	TGTGCCAGCAGCCAAGTAAATGGGGCAGGGCGTGGCTATGGCTACACCTTC	CASSQVNGAGRGYGYTF
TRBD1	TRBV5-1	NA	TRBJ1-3	TGCGCCAGCAGCCCGGGGACAGGGGGACCGGGAAACACCATATATTTT	CASSPGTGGPGNTIYF
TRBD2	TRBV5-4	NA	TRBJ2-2	TGTGCCAGCAGCTTGGCCGGCGGGGGGCTAACGAACACCGGGGAGCTGTTTTTT	CASSLAGGGLTNTGELFF
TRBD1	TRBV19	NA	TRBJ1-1	TGTGCCAGTAGCGATACAGGGGGCACTGAAGCTTTCTTT	CASSDTGGTEAFF
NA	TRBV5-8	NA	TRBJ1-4	TGTGCCAGCAGCTTGCCCTGGGGGGGCGCAGGAGAAAAACTGTTTTTT	CASSLPWGGAGEKLFF
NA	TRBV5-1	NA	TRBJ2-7	TGCGCCAGCAGCGCTCCACAGGTTAACGACTACGAGCAGTACTTC	CASSAPQVNDYEQYF
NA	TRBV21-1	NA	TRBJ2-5	TGTGCCAGCAAAAGGCGGACTAGCCGGTCGAGAGAGACCCAGTACTTC	CASKRRTSRSRETQYF
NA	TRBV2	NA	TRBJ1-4	TGTGCCAGCAGGCAGGGGAGGGCTAATGAAAAACTGTTTTTT	CASRQGRANEKLFF
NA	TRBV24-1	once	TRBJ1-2	TGTGCCACCAGTGATTTCGCGGGAAGCTACACCTTC	CATSDFAGSYTF
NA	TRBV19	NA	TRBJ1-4	TGTGCCAGTAGTAGACAGGCTAATGAAAAACTGTTTTTT	CASSRQANEKLFF
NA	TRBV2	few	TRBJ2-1	TGTGCCAGCAGTGAAGATAGCCGCTACAATGAGCAGTTCTTC	CASSEDSRYNEQFF
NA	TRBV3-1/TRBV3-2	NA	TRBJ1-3	TGTGCCAGCAGCCTTCCACAGTTGGCTGGAAACACCATATATTTT	CASSLPQLAGNTIYF
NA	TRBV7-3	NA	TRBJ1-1	TGTGCCAGCAGCTTCTCAGGGAACACTGAAGCTTTCTTT	CASSFSGNTEAFF
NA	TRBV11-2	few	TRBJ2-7	TGTGCCAGCAGCGCCCACGGGGAGCAGTACTTC	CASSAHGEQYF
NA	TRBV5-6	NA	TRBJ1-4	TGTGCCAGCAGCTTACGGCCCGGACAGACGAATGAAAAACTGTTTTTT	CASSLRPGQTNEKLFF
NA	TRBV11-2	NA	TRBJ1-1	TGTGCCAGCAGCTTATCGGGTATGAACACTGAAGCTTTCTTT	CASSLSGMNTEAFF
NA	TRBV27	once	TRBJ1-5	TGTGCCAGCAGTTTAGGGCTCCCGGGAGGGAATCAGCCCCAGCATTTT	CASSLGLPGGNQPQHF
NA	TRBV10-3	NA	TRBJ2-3	TGTGCCATCAGTGACCGAAAGGGGACGCAGTATTTT	CAISDRKGTQYF
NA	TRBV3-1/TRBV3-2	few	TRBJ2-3	TGTGCCAGCAGCCAACGCGGGGTAACAGATACGCAGTATTTT	CASSQRGVTDTQYF
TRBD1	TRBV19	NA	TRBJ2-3	TGTGCCAGTAGTATTGCAGGGACAGGGGGCCGAGATACGCAGTATTTT	CASSIAGTGGRDTQYF
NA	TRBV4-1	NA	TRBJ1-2	TGCGCCAGCAGCCCGGACACCGGTAACTATGGCTACACCTTC	CASSPDTGNYGYTF
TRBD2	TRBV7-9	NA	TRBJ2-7	TGTGCCAGCAGTCCTAGAGGGAGCCTAGCGGGGGGGCCTGACGAGCAGTACTTC	CASSPRGSLAGGPDEQYF
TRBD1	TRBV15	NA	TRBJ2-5	TGTGCCACCAGCAGCTCTCCCGGGACAGAAGAGACCCAGTACTTC	CATSSSPGTEETQYF
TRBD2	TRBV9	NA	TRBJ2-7	TGTGCCAGCAGCGTAGATGGCGGGGGGCACTACGAGCAGTACTTC	CASSVDGGGHYEQYF
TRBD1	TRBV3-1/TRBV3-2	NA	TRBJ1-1	TGTGCCAGCAGACGGACAGGGGGCACTGAAGCTTTCTTT	CASRRTGGTEAFF